This T cell receptor beta chain was captured in a study of post-analysis software for immune sequencing data. Points on this clonotype: Its antigen is undetermined.

With 6 bases removed from V and 6 bases from J, the gap between germline ends came to 15 bases. The CDR3 extends over 14 amino acids. Germline V gene data show CDR1 as MDHEN and CDR2 as SYDVKM. Study-wide results and limits: Five TRBV segments, including TRBV5-6, TRBV5-1 and TRBV20-1, were more frequent in patients than controls.

Each TCR beta cDNA library carried unique molecular identifiers. In TCRdb, the PCR reads were re-called with MiXCR into one record per CDR3 protein. Of hundreds of thousands of distinct CDR3 sequences listed, roughly 36% were seen once; the top ten hold around an eighth. The sequence was obtained from a girl under 18 with multiple sclerosis. Sequencing input: blood. V is TRBV28 and J is TRBJ1-5; D remains unclear. CDR3 sequence reads: CASRRVGGFQPQHF. The CDR3, as DNA: TGTGCCAGCAGGCGGGTAGGAGGGTTTCAGCCCCAGCATTTT.